This T cell receptor (beta chain) was sequenced during a study of somatic mutations in cytotoxic T cells in rheumatoid arthritis. Some clones are missing from TCRdb's copy, which holds only in-frame ones; the method was immunoSEQ multiplex PCR. Here the sample spans roughly 20,000 clones, less than 80% being singletons. In germline, CDR1 is MGHRA, CDR2 YSYEKL. V shed 3 bases, J shed 4 bases, and the junction held 17 bases outside the gene matches. CDR3 length equals 20 residues. As concerns this clone: This sample includes further DNA sequences coding for the same CDR3.

Sequenced: CD8+ T cells sorted from blood. The chain employs TRBV4-1 and TRBJ2-1; 11 bases align to TRBD2. This TCR was sampled from a man aged 55-75 years in good health. The CDR3 sequence is CASSQARTSGSFPVYNEQFF. In DNA, the CDR3 is TGCGCCAGCAGCCAGGCTCGAACTAGCGGGAGTTTCCCCGTGTACAATGAGCAGTTCTTC.